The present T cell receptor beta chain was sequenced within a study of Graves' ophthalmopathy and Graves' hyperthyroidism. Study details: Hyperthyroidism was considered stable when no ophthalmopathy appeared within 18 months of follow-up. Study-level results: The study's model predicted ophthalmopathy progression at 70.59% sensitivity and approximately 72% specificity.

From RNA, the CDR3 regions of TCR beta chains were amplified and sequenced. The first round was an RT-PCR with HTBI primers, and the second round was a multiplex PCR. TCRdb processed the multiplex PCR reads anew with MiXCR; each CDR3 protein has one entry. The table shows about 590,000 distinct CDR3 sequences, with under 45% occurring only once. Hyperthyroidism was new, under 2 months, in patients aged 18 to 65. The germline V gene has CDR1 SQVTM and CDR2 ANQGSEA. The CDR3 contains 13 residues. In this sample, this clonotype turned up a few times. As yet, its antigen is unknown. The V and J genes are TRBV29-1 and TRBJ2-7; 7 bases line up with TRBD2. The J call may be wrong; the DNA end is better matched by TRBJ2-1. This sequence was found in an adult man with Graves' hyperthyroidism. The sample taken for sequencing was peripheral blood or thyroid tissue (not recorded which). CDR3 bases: TGCAGCCCTCGTGGGGAGGGGAGCAATGAGCAGTTCTTC. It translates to CSPRGEGSNEQFF.